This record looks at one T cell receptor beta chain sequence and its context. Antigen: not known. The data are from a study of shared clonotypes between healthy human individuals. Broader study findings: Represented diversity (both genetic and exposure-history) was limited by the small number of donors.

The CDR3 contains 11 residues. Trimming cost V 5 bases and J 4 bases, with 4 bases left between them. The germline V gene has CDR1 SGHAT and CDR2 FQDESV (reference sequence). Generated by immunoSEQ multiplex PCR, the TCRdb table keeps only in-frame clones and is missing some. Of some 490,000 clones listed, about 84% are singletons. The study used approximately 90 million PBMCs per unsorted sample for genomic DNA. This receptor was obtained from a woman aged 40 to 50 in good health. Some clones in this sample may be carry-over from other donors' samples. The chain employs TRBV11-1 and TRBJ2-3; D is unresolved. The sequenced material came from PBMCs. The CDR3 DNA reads TGTGCCAGCAGCACGGCAGATACGCAGTATTTT. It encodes CASSTADTQYF.